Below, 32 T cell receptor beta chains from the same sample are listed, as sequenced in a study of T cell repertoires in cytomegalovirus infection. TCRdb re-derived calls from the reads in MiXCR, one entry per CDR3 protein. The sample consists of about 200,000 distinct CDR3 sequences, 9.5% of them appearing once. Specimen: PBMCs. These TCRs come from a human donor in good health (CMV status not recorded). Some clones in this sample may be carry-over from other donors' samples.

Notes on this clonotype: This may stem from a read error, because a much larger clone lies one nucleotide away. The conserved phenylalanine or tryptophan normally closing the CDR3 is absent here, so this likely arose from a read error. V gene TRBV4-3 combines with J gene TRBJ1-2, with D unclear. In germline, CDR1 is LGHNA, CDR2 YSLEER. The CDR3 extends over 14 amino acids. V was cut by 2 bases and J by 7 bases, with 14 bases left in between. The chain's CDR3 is CASSQMDGVIGYTV. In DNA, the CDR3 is TGCGCCAGCAGCCAAATGGACGGGGTTATTGGCTACACCGTC.

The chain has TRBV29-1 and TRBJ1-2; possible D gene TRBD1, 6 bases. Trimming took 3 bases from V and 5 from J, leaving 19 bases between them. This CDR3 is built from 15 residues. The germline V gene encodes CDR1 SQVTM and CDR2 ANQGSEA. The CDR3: CSVDTTGQLGYGYTF. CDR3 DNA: TGCAGCGTTGATACTACCGGACAGTTGGGGTATGGCTACACCTTC.

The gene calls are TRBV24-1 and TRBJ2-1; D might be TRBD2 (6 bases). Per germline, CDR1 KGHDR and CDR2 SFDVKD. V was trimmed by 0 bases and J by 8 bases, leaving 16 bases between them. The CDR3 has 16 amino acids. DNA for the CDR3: TGTGCCACCAGTGATTTGGCGGGAAGCGGGTCATATGAGCAGTTCTTC. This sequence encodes CATSDLAGSGSYEQFF.

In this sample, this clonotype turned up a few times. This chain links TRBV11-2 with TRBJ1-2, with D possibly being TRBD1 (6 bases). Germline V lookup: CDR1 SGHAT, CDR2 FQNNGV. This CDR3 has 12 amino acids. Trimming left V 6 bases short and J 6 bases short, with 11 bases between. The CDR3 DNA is TGTGCCAGCAGTTCACAGGGTCATGGCTACACCTTC. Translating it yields CASSSQGHGYTF.

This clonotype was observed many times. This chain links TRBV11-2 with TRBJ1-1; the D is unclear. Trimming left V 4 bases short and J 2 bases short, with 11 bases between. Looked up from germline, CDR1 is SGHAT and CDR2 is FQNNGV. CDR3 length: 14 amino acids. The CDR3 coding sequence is TGTGCCAGCAGCTACCTATCAGGAAACACTGAAGCTTTCTTT. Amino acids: CASSYLSGNTEAFF.

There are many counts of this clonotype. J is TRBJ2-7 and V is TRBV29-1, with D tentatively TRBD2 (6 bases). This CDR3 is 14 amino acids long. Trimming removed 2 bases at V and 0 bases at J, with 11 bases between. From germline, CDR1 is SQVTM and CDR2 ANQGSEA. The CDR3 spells CSVEFGSGSYEQYF. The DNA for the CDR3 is TGCAGCGTTGAATTTGGTAGCGGCTCCTACGAGCAGTACTTC.

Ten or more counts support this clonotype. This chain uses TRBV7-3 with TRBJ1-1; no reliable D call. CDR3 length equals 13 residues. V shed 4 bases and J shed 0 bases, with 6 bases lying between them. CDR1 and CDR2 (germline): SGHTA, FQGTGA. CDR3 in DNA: TGTGCCAGCAGCTCCGGAATGAACACTGAAGCTTTCTTT. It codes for CASSSGMNTEAFF.

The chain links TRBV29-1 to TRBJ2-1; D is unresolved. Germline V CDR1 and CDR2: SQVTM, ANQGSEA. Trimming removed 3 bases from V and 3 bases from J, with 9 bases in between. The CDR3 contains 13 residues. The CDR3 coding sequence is TGCAGCGTTGAGTCACCCAACTACAATGAGCAGTTCTTC. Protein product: CSVESPNYNEQFF.

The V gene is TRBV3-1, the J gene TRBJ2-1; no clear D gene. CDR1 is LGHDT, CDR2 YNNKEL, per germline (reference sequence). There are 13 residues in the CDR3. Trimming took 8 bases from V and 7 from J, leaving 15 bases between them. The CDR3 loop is CASGTRPSNEQFF. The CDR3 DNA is TGTGCCAGCGGAACCCGGCCCAGTAATGAGCAGTTCTTC.

Here the CDR3 reads CASSLAVNPSYEQYF. CDR3 nucleotides: TGTGCCAGCAGTTTAGCGGTCAACCCCTCCTACGAGCAGTACTTC. The V and J genes are TRBV6-8 and TRBJ2-7; the D gene is possibly TRBD2 (6 bases). The germline CDR1 and CDR2 sequences are MNHGY and SAAAGT. V was pared by 4 bases and J by 0 bases, with 13 bases between. The CDR3 contains 15 residues.

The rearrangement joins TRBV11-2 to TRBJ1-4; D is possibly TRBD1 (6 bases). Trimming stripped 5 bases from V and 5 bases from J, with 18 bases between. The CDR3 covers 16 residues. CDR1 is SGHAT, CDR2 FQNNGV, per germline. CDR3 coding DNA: TGTGCCAGCAGCCCCCGACAGGCCGGTCGAAATGAAAAACTGTTTTTT. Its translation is CASSPRQAGRNEKLFF.

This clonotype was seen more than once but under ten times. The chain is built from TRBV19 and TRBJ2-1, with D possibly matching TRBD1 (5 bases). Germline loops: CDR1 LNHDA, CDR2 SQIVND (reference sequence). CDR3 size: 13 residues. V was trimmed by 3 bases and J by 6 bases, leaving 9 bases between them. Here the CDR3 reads CASSIQGSNEQFF. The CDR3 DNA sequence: TGTGCCAGTAGTATCCAGGGAAGCAATGAGCAGTTCTTC.

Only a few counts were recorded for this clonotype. In DNA, the CDR3 is TGTGCCACCAGCAGAGGATCACCGGCGCCCCAGCATTTT. It is translated as CATSRGSPAPQHF. The V gene is TRBV15, the J gene TRBJ1-5; D is unclear. This CDR3 contains 13 residues. Trimming cost V 1 base and J 9 bases, with 10 bases left between them. Germline V CDR1 and CDR2: LNHNV, YYDKDF (reference sequence).

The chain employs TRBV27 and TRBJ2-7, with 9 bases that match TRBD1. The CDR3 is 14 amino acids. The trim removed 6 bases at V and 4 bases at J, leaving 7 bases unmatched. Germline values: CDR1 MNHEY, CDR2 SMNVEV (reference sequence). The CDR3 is CASSYGTGNYEQYF. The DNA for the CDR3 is TGTGCCAGCAGCTACGGGACAGGGAATTACGAGCAGTACTTC.

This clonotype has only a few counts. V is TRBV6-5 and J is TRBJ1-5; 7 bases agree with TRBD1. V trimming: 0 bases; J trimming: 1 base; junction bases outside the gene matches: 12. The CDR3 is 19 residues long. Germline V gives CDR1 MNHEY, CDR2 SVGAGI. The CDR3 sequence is CASSYSTPGGRWSNQPQHF. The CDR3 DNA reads TGTGCCAGCAGTTACTCGACGCCAGGGGGTAGATGGAGCAATCAGCCCCAGCATTTT.

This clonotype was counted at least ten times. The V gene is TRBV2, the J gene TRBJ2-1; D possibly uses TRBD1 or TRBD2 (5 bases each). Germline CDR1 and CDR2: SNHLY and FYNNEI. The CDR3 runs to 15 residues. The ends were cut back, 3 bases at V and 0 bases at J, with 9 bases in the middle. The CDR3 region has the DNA TGTGCCAGCAGTGAGGGGGTCTTCTCCTACAATGAGCAGTTCTTC. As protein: CASSEGVFSYNEQFF.

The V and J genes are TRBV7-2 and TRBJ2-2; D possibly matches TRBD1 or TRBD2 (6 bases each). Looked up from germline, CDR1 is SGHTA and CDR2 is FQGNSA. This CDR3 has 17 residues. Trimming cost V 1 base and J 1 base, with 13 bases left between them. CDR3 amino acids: CASSLGWGAKNTGELFF. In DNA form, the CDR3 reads TGTGCCAGCAGCTTAGGATGGGGGGCGAAGAACACCGGGGAGCTGTTTTTT.

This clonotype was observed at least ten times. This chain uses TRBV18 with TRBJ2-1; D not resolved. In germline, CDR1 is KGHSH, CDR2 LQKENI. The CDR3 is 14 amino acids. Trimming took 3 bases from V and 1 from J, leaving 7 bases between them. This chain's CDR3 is CASSPRSSYNEQFF. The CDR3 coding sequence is TGTGCCAGCTCACCGAGATCTTCCTACAATGAGCAGTTCTTC.

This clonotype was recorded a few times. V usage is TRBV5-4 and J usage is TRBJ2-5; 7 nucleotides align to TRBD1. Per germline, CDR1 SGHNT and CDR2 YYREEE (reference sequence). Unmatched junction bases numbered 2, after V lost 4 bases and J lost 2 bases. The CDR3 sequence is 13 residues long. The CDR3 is CASSHRGQETQYF. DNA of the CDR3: TGTGCCAGCAGCCACAGGGGTCAAGAGACCCAGTACTTC.

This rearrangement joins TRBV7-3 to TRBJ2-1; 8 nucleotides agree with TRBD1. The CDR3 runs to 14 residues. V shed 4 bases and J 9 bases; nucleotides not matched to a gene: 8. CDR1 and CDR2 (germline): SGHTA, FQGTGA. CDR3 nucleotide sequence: TGTGCCAGCAGCTGGGACAGGTTAACGGGTGAGCAGTTCTTC. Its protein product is CASSWDRLTGEQFF.

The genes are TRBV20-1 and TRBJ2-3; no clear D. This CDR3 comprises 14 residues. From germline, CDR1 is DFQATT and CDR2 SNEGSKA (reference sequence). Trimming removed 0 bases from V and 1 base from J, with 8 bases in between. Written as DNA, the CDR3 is TGCAGTGCTAGAGATTCGCAGGGCACAGATACGCAGTATTTT. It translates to CSARDSQGTDTQYF.

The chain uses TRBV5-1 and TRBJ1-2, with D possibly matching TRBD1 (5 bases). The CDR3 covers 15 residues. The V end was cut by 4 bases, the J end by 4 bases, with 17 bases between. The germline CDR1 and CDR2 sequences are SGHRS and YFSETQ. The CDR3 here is CASSIARDGPYGYTF. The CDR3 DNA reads TGCGCCAGCAGCATCGCCCGGGACGGACCCTATGGCTACACCTTC.

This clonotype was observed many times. The CDR3 DNA follows: TGTGCCAGCAGTGAGCTCGCCGGGACAGGGGACGGCTACACCTTC. Its protein is CASSELAGTGDGYTF. The chain recombines TRBV6-4 with TRBJ1-2; 10 nucleotides align to TRBD1. The V and J ends lost 3 bases and 8 bases, in that order; junction bases with no gene match: 9. There are 15 residues in the CDR3. The germline gives CDR1 MRHNA, CDR2 SNTAGT.

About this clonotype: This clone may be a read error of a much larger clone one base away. CDR3 sequence reads: CANNKPGQGTDTQYF. CDR3 bases: TGTGCCAACAACAAACCGGGACAGGGCACAGATACGCAGTATTTT. The rearrangement uses TRBV6-6 and TRBJ2-3, with 8 bases that match TRBD1. CDR1 and CDR2 (germline): MNHNY, SVGAGI (reference sequence). This CDR3 is 15 amino acids long. J gave up 1 base and V 10 bases, and 10 bases lay outside the gene matches.

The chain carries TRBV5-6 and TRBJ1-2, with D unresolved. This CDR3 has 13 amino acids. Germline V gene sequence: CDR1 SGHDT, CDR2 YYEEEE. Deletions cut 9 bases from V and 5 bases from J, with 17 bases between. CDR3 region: CANWLKAGYGYTF. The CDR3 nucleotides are TGTGCCAACTGGTTAAAGGCGGGGTATGGCTACACCTTC.

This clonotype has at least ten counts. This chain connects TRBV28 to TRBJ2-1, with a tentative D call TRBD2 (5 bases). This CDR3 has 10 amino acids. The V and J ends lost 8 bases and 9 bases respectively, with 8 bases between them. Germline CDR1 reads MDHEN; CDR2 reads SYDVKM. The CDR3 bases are TGTGCCAGCGAGGGATTTGAGCAGTTCTTC. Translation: CASEGFEQFF.

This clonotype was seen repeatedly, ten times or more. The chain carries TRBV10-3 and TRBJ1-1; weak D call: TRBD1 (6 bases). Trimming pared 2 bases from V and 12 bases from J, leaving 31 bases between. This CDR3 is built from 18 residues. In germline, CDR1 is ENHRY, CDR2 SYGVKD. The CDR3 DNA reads TGTGCCATCAGTGAGGGGACATCAAGGACAGCACCTTACTCCGGAACTTTCTTT. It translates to CAISEGTSRTAPYSGTFF.

CDR3 nucleotides: TGTGCCAGCAGTTTATTACAGGGTAGGGCGAATGAGCAGTTCTTC. Protein sequence: CASSLLQGRANEQFF. The gene calls are TRBV28 and TRBJ2-1; TRBD1 is a possible D gene (6 bases). The CDR3 totals 15 residues. Germline V CDR1 and CDR2: MDHEN, SYDVKM. The V end was cut by 1 base, the J end by 7 bases, with 14 bases between.

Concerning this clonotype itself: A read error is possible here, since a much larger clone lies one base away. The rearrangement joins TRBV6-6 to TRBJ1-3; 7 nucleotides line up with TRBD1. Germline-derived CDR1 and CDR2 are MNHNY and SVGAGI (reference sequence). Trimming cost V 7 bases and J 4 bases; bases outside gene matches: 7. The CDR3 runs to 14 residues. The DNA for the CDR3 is TGTGCCAGCAACACAGGGGAAAGAGGAAACACCATATATTTT. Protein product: CASNTGERGNTIYF.

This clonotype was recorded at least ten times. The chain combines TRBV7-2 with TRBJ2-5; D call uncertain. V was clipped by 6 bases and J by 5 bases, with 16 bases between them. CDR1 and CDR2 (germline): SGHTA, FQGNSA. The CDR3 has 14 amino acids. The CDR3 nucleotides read TGTGCCAGCAGGAGGACCGCCGTAGTGGAGACCCAGTACTTC. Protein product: CASRRTAVVETQYF.

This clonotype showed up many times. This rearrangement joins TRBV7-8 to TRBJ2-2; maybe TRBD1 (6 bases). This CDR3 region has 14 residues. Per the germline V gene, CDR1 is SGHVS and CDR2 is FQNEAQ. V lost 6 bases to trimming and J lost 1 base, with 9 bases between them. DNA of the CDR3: TGTGCCAGCAGGCTGACAGGGAACACCGGGGAGCTGTTTTTT. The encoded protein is CASRLTGNTGELFF.

CDR3 in amino acids: CASSLGSTGGDEQYF. DNA for the CDR3: TGCGCCAGCAGCTTGGGCAGTACAGGGGGCGACGAGCAGTACTTC. The genes are TRBV5-1 and TRBJ2-7; 9 positions agree with TRBD1. The CDR3 loop spans 15 amino acids. The V segment lost 0 bases and the J segment 5 bases; nucleotides outside the gene matches: 6. Germline lookup yields CDR1 SGHRS and CDR2 YFSETQ.